This T cell receptor (beta chain) emerged from a study of blood T cells in healthy people across ages. Whole-study findings and limits: Total diversity from one million sequenced T cells was likely underestimated.

The CDR3 covers 16 residues. Trimming cost V 3 bases and J 0 bases, with 12 bases left between them. The germline V gene has CDR1 LGHNT and CDR2 FRNRAP. About this clonotype: The target antigen is unknown.

Combining a sample-barcoded 5' primer with a J-beta primer mix, a second PCR ran for roughly 6 to 12 cycles. Every cDNA molecule bore a tag from a template-switch adaptor containing 12 random nucleotides. TCRdb itself ran the 5' RACE reads through MiXCR, one entry per CDR3 protein. The sample consists of some 1.5 million distinct CDR3 sequences, 28% of them appearing once. Sequenced: blood. This sequence was found in a woman aged 25 to 39 in good health. The V and J genes are TRBV12-5 and TRBJ1-5; D uncertain. CDR3 bases: TGTGCTAGTGGTTTCCAGGAGTCCTTTAGCAATCAGCCCCAGCATTTT. This encodes CASGFQESFSNQPQHF.